This T cell receptor (beta chain) was recorded in a study of cytomegalovirus exposure and HLA in healthy donors. The PCR ran on 60 Vbeta and 13 Jbeta primers. The method was immunoSEQ multiplex PCR; TCRdb's version includes in-frame clones alone and lacks a portion of them. The data hold approximately 180,000 clones, with about four fifths observed a single time. The germline V gene encodes CDR1 PRHDT and CDR2 FYEKMQ (reference sequence). V gave up 1 base and J gave up 0 bases, with 13 bases separating them. The CDR3 loop spans 18 amino acids. Sequencing input: PBMCs. The sequence came from a woman under 30 in good health and CMV-seropositive. The chain has TRBV13 and TRBJ1-6; tentatively, D is TRBD1 (6 bases). Here the CDR3 DNA reads TGTGCCAGCAGCTTAGAACTTAGGGGGAGCTCCTATAATTCACCCCTCCACTTT. Translation: CASSLELRGSSYNSPLHF.